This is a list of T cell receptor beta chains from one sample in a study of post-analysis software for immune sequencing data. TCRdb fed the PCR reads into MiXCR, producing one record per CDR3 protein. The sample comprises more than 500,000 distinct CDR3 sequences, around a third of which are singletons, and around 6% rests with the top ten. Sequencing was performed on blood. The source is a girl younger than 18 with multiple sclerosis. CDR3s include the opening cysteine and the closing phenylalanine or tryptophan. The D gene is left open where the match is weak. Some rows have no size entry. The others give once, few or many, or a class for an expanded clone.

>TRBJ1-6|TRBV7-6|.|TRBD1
CASSLAGQGDSPLHF
TGTGCCAGCAGCTTAGCGGGACAGGGGGATTCACCCCTCCACTTT
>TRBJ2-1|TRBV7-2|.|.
CASSIAGPGYNEQFF
TGTGCCAGCAGCATAGCCGGGCCAGGGTACAATGAGCAGTTCTTC
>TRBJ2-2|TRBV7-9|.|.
CASSPGTGELFF
TGTGCCAGCAGCCCTGGCACCGGGGAGCTGTTTTTT
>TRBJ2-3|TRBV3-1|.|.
CASSQGAGRSTDTQYF
TGTGCCAGCAGCCAAGGGGCAGGGCGGAGCACAGATACGCAGTATTTT
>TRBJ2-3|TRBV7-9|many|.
CASSGKTGISTDTQYF
TGTGCCAGCAGCGGAAAGACAGGTATAAGCACAGATACGCAGTATTTT
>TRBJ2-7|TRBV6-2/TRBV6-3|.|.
CASSYDVHQYF
TGTGCCAGCAGTTACGATGTGCATCAGTACTTC
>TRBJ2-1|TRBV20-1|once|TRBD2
CSARDTFERGPSLRFYEQFF
TGCAGTGCTAGAGATACGTTCGAGCGGGGGCCCTCCTTGCGATTCTACGAGCAGTTCTTC
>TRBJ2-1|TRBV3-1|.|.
CASSRRELEQFF
TGTGCCAGCAGCCGAAGAGAACTCGAGCAGTTCTTC
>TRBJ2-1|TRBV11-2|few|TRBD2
CASSSNRLAGYNEQFF
TGTGCCAGCAGCTCGAACCGACTAGCGGGGTACAATGAGCAGTTCTTC
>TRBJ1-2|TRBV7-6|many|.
CASSSQINYGYTF
TGTGCCAGCAGCTCACAGATTAACTATGGCTACACCTTC
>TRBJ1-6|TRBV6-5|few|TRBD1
CASSRDRSSPLHF
TGTGCCAGCAGTCGGGACAGGTCGTCACCCCTCCACTTT
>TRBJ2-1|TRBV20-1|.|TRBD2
CSARTSGTYNEQFF
TGCAGTGCTAGAACTAGCGGAACCTACAATGAGCAGTTCTTC
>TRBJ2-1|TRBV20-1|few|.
CSATPDSSSSYNEQFF
TGCAGTGCTACCCCGGACAGTTCTAGCTCCTACAATGAGCAGTTCTTC
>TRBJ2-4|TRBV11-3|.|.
CASSPQGRRPYLAKNIQYF
TGTGCCAGCAGCCCCCAGGGGAGGAGGCCGTATCTAGCCAAAAACATTCAGTACTTC
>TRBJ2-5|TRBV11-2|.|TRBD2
CASSLDLAGFQETQYF
TGTGCCAGCAGCTTAGATCTAGCGGGGTTCCAAGAGACCCAGTACTTC
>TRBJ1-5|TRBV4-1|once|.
CASSQVPGRNQPQHF
TGCGCCAGCAGCCAAGTTCCCGGACGGAATCAGCCCCAGCATTTT
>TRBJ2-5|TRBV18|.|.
CASSPLTGTQETQYF
TGTGCCAGCTCACCATTGACAGGAACTCAAGAGACCCAGTACTTC
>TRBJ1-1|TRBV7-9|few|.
CASSLAVTSNTEAFF
TGTGCCAGCAGCTTAGCTGTGACATCGAACACTGAAGCTTTCTTT
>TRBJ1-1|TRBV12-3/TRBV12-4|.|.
CASSPWGGEAFF
TGTGCCAGCAGTCCCTGGGGGGGAGAAGCTTTCTTT
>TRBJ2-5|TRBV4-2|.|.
CASSQAPNLYQETQYF
TGTGCCAGCAGCCAAGCCCCCAACCTATATCAAGAGACCCAGTACTTC
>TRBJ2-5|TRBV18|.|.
CASSPLGRGQETQYF
TGTGCCAGCTCACCACTTGGACGGGGCCAAGAGACCCAGTACTTC
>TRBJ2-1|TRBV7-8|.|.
CASSLGGSTGYNEQFF
TGTGCCAGCAGCTTAGGGGGATCGACGGGGTACAATGAGCAGTTCTTC
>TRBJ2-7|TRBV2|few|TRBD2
CASSMGGRALEQYF
TGTGCCAGCTCCATGGGGGGGAGGGCCCTCGAGCAGTACTTC
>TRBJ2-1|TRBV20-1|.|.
CSAREPQQSVRHEQFF
TGCAGTGCTAGAGAACCCCAACAGTCCGTACGTCATGAGCAGTTCTTC
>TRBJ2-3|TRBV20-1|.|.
CSARAGASTDTQYF
TGCAGTGCTAGAGCAGGGGCGAGCACAGATACGCAGTATTTT
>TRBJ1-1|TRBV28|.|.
CASSRAGLVTEAFF
TGTGCCAGCAGTAGGGCAGGGCTAGTGACTGAAGCTTTCTTT
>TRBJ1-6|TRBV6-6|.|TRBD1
CASSYSMRDSHNSPLHF
TGTGCCAGCAGTTACTCGATGAGGGACAGCCATAATTCACCCCTCCACTTT
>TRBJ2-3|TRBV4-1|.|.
CASSQDSIDTQYF
TGCGCCAGCAGCCAAGATAGTATTGATACGCAGTATTTT
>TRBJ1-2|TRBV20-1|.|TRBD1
CSARPPGQANYGYTF
TGCAGTGCTAGACCCCCTGGACAGGCTAACTATGGCTACACCTTC
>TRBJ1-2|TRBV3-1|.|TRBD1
CASSQQGTAYGYTF
TGTGCCAGCAGCCAACAAGGGACAGCCTATGGCTACACCTTC
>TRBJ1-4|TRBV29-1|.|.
CSAGNTGSDEKLFF
TGCAGCGCGGGAAATACAGGGTCGGATGAAAAACTGTTTTTT
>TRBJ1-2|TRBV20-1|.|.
CSASPGANYGYTF
TGCAGTGCCTCCCCGGGGGCTAACTATGGCTACACCTTC
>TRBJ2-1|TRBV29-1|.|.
CSVGLPRGIHNEQFF
TGCAGCGTTGGCCTACCCAGAGGAATACACAATGAGCAGTTCTTC
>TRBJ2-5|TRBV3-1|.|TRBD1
CASSRRGRSQETQYF
TGTGCCAGCAGCCGCAGGGGGCGATCCCAAGAGACCCAGTACTTC
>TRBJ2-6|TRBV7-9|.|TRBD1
CASSSNRDRGEGANVLTF
TGTGCCAGCAGCTCGAACCGGGACAGGGGGGAAGGGGCCAACGTCCTGACTTTC
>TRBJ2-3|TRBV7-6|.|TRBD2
CASGTSGGITDTQYF
TGTGCCAGCGGGACTAGCGGTGGCATAACAGATACGCAGTATTTT
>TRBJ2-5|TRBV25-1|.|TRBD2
CASTERGGRAETQYF
TGTGCCAGCACAGAGCGGGGGGGCCGCGCAGAGACCCAGTACTTC
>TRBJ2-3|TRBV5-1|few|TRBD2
CASSSGTSGELINTQYF
TGCGCCAGCAGCTCCGGGACTAGCGGGGAGCTTATAAATACGCAGTATTTT
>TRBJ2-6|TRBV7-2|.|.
CASSLEGVLVSGANVLTF
TGTGCCAGCAGCTTAGAAGGGGTGTTAGTGTCTGGGGCCAACGTCCTGACTTTC
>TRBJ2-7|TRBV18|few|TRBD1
CASSLGQGTPSYEQYF
TGTGCCAGCTCCCTTGGACAGGGGACGCCCTCCTACGAGCAGTACTTC
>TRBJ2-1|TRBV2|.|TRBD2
CASSEAVTSGDNEQFF
TGTGCCAGCAGTGAAGCGGTAACTAGCGGCGACAATGAGCAGTTCTTC
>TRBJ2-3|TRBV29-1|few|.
CSVDDLREADTQYF
TGCAGCGTTGACGATCTCAGGGAGGCAGATACGCAGTATTTT
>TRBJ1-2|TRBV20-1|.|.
CSAKMTVDYTF
TGCAGTGCTAAGATGACAGTGGACTACACCTTC
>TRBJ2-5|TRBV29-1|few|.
CSSLGSQETQYF
TGCAGCTCTCTCGGAAGCCAAGAGACCCAGTACTTC
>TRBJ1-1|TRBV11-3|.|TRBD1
CASSPPGTGNTEAFF
TGTGCCAGCAGCCCCCCCGGGACAGGCAACACTGAAGCTTTCTTT
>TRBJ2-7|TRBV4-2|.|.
CASSQSVSAAYEQYF
TGTGCCAGCAGCCAGTCGGTTAGCGCCGCCTACGAGCAGTACTTC
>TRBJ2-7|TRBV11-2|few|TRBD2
CASSPSGGPPYEQYF
TGTGCCAGCAGCCCGAGCGGGGGGCCCCCCTACGAGCAGTACTTC
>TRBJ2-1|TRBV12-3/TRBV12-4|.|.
CASSPLGDPVYNEQFF
TGTGCCAGCAGTCCGCTCGGGGACCCCGTTTACAATGAGCAGTTCTTC